This T cell receptor (beta chain) stems from a study of breast tumors, draining lymph nodes, adjacent tissues. TCRdb called the multiplex PCR reads again in MiXCR, with one record for every CDR3 protein. Here the sample spans approximately 8,000 distinct CDR3 sequences, about 70% being singletons. Findings of the study overall: The data were judged consistent with most tumor T cells coming from lymph node and expanding in tumor.

V shed 2 bases and J shed 4 bases, with 6 bases lying between them. The CDR3 has 11 residues. Germline loops: CDR1 DFQATT, CDR2 SNEGSKA (reference sequence). A word on this clonotype: Its antigen is currently unknown.

The source of this sequence is a female donor with breast cancer. Some clones in this sample may be carry-over from other donors' samples. The sample comprised tumor-adjacent breast tissue. The V call is TRBV20-1, the J call TRBJ2-7; D gene uncertain. This CDR3 reads CSARRDYEQYF. The DNA for the CDR3 is TGCAGTGCTAGAAGAGATTACGAGCAGTACTTC.